One and the same sample provided the 18 T cell receptor beta chains below, sequenced in a study of shared clonotypes between healthy human individuals. The assay was immunoSEQ multiplex PCR, and TCRdb's table has in-frame clones only and misses some. The sample includes some 500,000 clones, 75% to 80% of them seen just once. Sequencing used PBMCs. Source of these receptors: a woman aged 40 to 50 in good health. Some clones in this sample may be carry-over from other donors' samples.

The V gene is TRBV28, the J gene TRBJ1-5; the D is unclear. The V gene lost 1 base and the J gene lost 5 bases, with 18 bases spanning the gap. Germline V lookup: CDR1 MDHEN, CDR2 SYDVKM. This CDR3 is 17 amino acids long. This chain's CDR3 is CASSLFWVSVGYQPQHF. DNA for the CDR3: TGTGCCAGCAGTTTATTTTGGGTATCGGTGGGGTATCAGCCCCAGCATTTT.

The rearrangement uses TRBV9 and TRBJ2-7, with D unresolved. V was trimmed by 0 bases and J by 2 bases, leaving 9 bases between them. The CDR3 runs 14 residues. CDR1 and CDR2 (germline): SGDLS, YYNGEE. The CDR3 is CASSVGLKAYEQYF. The CDR3 DNA sequence: TGTGCCAGCAGCGTAGGACTGAAGGCCTACGAGCAGTACTTC.

The chain is built from TRBV28 and TRBJ1-1, with D tentatively TRBD1 (5 bases). Germline CDR1 and CDR2: MDHEN and SYDVKM. The CDR3 sequence is 15 residues long. Trimming took 8 bases from V and 0 from J, leaving 16 bases between them. The chain's CDR3 is CASLRGGVVNTEAFF. In nucleotides, the CDR3 is TGTGCCAGCCTCCGGGGAGGGGTGGTGAACACTGAAGCTTTCTTT.

The rearrangement uses TRBV11-3 and TRBJ2-2; 7 bases match TRBD1. The length of the CDR3 is 15 residues. Per germline, CDR1 SGHNT and CDR2 YENEEA. J was trimmed by 4 bases and V by 4 bases; bases with no gene match: 6. CDR3 region: CASSSTGRSTGELFF. The CDR3 coding sequence is TGTGCCAGCAGCTCGACAGGGCGGAGCACCGGGGAGCTGTTTTTT.

The gene calls are TRBV10-3 and TRBJ2-3, with 7 bases matching TRBD2. Trimming took 6 bases from V and 4 from J; bases not matched to a gene: 7. The germline gives CDR1 ENHRY, CDR2 SYGVKD. The CDR3 is made up of 14 amino acids. The CDR3 DNA is TGTGCCATCAGCAAGGGACTATCTGCAGATACGCAGTATTTT. Translated, it gives CAISKGLSADTQYF.

A note on this clone: A far larger clone differs by one base, so this is likely a read error. The chain carries TRBV30 and TRBJ2-7; TRBD2 is a possible D gene (6 bases). The CDR3 runs to 16 residues. CDR1 is GTSNPN, CDR2 SVGIG, per germline (reference sequence). Trimming cost V 2 bases and J 1 base, with 18 bases left between them. The CDR3 nucleotides read TGTGCCTGGAGTCGATTTAGAGGGAGGTTATCCTACGAGCAGTACTTC. This translates into CAWSRFRGRLSYEQYF.

The rearrangement uses TRBV19 and TRBJ1-4, with 11 bases lining up with TRBD1. In germline, CDR1 is LNHDA, CDR2 SQIVND (reference sequence). The CDR3 totals 15 residues. V lost 4 bases to trimming and J lost 8 bases; unmatched junction nucleotides: 6. CDR3 amino acids: CASSTGQGAGEKLFF. The CDR3 region has the DNA TGTGCCAGTAGTACCGGACAGGGGGCCGGAGAAAAACTGTTTTTT.

The chain links TRBV2 to TRBJ1-5; tentative D call: TRBD1 (6 bases). CDR1 and CDR2 from the germline V gene are SNHLY and FYNNEI. Trimming shortened V by 1 base and J by 3 bases, and 10 bases separated the two germline ends. This CDR3 contains 15 residues. The CDR3 nucleotides read TGTGCCAGCAGTGAAGACAGGGCGGACAATCAGCCCCAGCATTTT. This encodes CASSEDRADNQPQHF.

CDR3 in amino acids: CASSSSGRGTPFTGELFF. In DNA, the CDR3 is TGTGCCAGCAGCTCCTCCGGTCGGGGTACCCCGTTCACCGGGGAGCTGTTTTTT. The V call is TRBV11-3, the J call TRBJ2-2, with D maybe TRBD2 (5 bases). The CDR3 runs to 18 residues. Germline CDR1 SGHNT, CDR2 YENEEA. V was trimmed by 4 bases and J by 4 bases, leaving 22 bases between them.

As for this clone: This likely traces to a read error, being one base from a far larger clone. V usage is TRBV19 and J usage is TRBJ2-2, with TRBD1 identical over 7 bases. CDR3 size: 16 residues. Germline lookup yields CDR1 LNHDA and CDR2 SQIVND (reference sequence). Trimming at V came to 6 bases and at J to 3 bases, leaving 10 bases not matched to a gene. CDR3 amino acids: CASRKGQSLDTGELFF. The CDR3 coding sequence is TGTGCCAGTAGAAAGGGACAGTCCCTCGACACCGGGGAGCTGTTTTTT.

The rearrangement joins TRBV12-5 to TRBJ2-7, with D perhaps given as TRBD1 or TRBD2 (5 bases each). CDR1 and CDR2 (germline): LGHNT, FRNRAP. The CDR3 is made up of 14 amino acids. The V gene lost 2 bases and the J gene lost 7 bases, with 15 bases spanning the gap. The DNA of the CDR3 is TGTGCTAGTGGTTTGTCGGGGCCTCTGGGGGAGCAGTACTTC. Encoded protein: CASGLSGPLGEQYF.

This clone was recorded only once. The rearrangement joins TRBV4-3 to TRBJ2-3, with 11 bases identical to TRBD2. CDR1 is LGHNA and CDR2 is YSLEER in the germline V gene. The CDR3 runs to 15 residues. The trim removed 2 bases at V and 3 bases at J, leaving 1 base unmatched. CDR3 sequence (DNA): TGCGCCAGCAGCCAACGACTAGCGGGAACAGATACGCAGTATTTT. Its translation is CASSQRLAGTDTQYF.

The V and J genes are TRBV28 and TRBJ2-3, with D unclear. Trimming shortened V by 6 bases and J by 5 bases, and 9 bases separated the two germline ends. CDR1 and CDR2 (germline): MDHEN, SYDVKM. The CDR3 is 12 amino acids. The CDR3 coding sequence is TGTGCCAGCAGGGACGTTGGAGATACGCAGTATTTT. As protein: CASRDVGDTQYF.

V is TRBV7-2 and J is TRBJ2-4; TRBD2 might be the D (6 bases). The V gene's germline CDR1 is SGHTA and CDR2 FQGNSA. The CDR3 spans 15 residues. V was cut by 1 base and J by 6 bases, with 13 bases left in between. The CDR3 sequence: CASSLEAGQGNIQYF. Here the CDR3 DNA reads TGTGCCAGCAGCTTAGAGGCGGGGCAGGGAAACATTCAGTACTTC.

Turning to this clone: A far bigger clonotype differs at one base, so this is likely a read error. This sample includes further DNA sequences coding for the same CDR3. The chain uses TRBV29-1 and TRBJ1-2, with 7 positions matching TRBD1. CDR1 SQVTM and CDR2 ANQGSEA come from the germline V gene. CDR3 size: 15 residues. Germline trimming cut 5 bases from V and 3 bases from J; bases unmatched to any gene: 12. This CDR3 reads CSVPATGDIYYGYTF. Written as DNA, the CDR3 is TGCAGCGTTCCTGCAACAGGGGACATCTACTATGGCTACACCTTC.

J is TRBJ2-2 and V is TRBV2, with 10 bases fitting TRBD2. In germline, CDR1 is SNHLY, CDR2 FYNNEI. The trim removed 6 bases at V and 6 bases at J, leaving 7 bases unmatched. The CDR3 covers 15 residues. The CDR3 sequence: CASRGSLAGAGELFF. The CDR3 nucleotides read TGTGCCAGCAGGGGTTCGCTAGCGGGAGCCGGGGAGCTGTTTTTT.

The rearrangement links TRBV5-6 to TRBJ1-1, with TRBD1 as a possible D gene (6 bases). Germline CDR1 is SGHDT and CDR2 is YYEEEE. This CDR3 is 15 amino acids long. Trimming took 6 bases from V and 3 from J, leaving 18 bases between them. The CDR3 protein is CASIRGGPSYTEAFF. CDR3 DNA: TGTGCCAGCATCAGGGGCGGGCCCTCATACACTGAAGCTTTCTTT.

With regard to this clone: At one end the junction does not follow the germline gene, possibly because of a read error. The V gene is TRBV7-2, the J gene TRBJ1-1; D is unclear. The germline V gene has CDR1 SGHTA and CDR2 FQGNSA. CDR3 size: 13 residues. The CDR3 spells CASTLVTSTEAFF. The CDR3 DNA is TGTGCCAGCACCTTAGTGACTAGCACTGAAGCTTTCTTT.